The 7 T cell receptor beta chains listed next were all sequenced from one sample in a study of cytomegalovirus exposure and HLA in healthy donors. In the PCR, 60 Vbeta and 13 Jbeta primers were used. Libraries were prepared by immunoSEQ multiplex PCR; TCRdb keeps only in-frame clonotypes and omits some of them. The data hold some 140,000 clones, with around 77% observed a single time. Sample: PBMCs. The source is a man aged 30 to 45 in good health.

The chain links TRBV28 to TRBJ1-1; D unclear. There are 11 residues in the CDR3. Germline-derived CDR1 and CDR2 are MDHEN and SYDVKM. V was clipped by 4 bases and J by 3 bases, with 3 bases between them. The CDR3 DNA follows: TGTGCCAGCAGTTACTACACTGAAGCTTTCTTT. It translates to CASSYYTEAFF.

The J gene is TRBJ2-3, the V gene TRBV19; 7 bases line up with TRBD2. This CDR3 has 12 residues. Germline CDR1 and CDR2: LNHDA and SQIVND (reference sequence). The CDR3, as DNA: TGTGCAGCGGGGTTGGGCACAGATACGCAGTATTTT. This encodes CAAGLGTDTQYF.

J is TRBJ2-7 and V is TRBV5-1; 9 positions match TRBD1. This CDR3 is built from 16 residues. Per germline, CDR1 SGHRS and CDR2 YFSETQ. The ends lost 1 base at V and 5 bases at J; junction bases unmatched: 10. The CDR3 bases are TGCGCCAGCAGCTTGAGGCTCCGGGACAGGGCCCACGAGCAGTACTTC. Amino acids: CASSLRLRDRAHEQYF.

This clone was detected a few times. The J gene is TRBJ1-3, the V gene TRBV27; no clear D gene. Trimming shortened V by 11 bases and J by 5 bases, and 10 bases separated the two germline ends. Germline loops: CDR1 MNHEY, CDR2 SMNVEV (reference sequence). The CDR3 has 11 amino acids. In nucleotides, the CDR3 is TGTGCCCCGTCCAGGCGAAACACCATATATTTT. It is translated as CAPSRRNTIYF.

CDR3 sequence reads: CAISPGTAFPPQYF. The CDR3 nucleotides read TGTGCCATCAGCCCCGGGACTGCCTTCCCCCCGCAGTATTTT. The rearrangement uses TRBV10-3 and TRBJ2-3, with D possibly matching TRBD2 (6 bases). The germline V gene encodes CDR1 ENHRY and CDR2 SYGVKD. Trimming removed 6 bases at V and 10 bases at J, with 20 bases between. This CDR3 comprises 14 residues.

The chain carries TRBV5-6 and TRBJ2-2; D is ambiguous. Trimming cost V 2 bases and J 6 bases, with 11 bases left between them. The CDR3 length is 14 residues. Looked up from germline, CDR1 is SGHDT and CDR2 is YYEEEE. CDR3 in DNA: TGTGCCAGCAGCTTATCACCTATGCCCGGGGAGCTGTTTTTT. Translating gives CASSLSPMPGELFF. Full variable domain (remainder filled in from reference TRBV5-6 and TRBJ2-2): DAGVTQSPTHLIKTRGQQVTLRCSPKSGHDTVSWYQQALGQGPQFIFQYYEEEERQRGNFPDRFSGHQFPNYSSELNVNALLLGDSALYLCASSLSPMPGELFFGEGSRLTVL.

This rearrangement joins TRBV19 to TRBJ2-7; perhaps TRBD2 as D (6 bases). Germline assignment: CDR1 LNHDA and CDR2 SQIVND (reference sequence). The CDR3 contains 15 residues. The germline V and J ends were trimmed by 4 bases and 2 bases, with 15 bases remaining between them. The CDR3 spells CASSKPGVIPYEQYF. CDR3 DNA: TGTGCCAGTAGTAAACCGGGAGTGATCCCCTACGAGCAGTACTTC. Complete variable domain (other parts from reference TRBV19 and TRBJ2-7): DGGITQSPKYLFRKEGQNVTLSCEQNLNHDAMYWYRQDPGQGLRLIYYSQIVNDFQKGDIAEGYSVSREKKESFPLTVTSAQKNPTAFYLCASSKPGVIPYEQYFGPGTRLTVT.